The next 15 T cell receptor beta chains were all read from a single sample in a study of early T cells in non-severe SARS-CoV-2 infection. TCRdb ran MiXCR on the 5' RACE reads and lists one entry per CDR3 protein. The table lists approximately 48,000 distinct CDR3 sequences, about 9.3% of them singletons. Sequenced input: whole blood. The source is an adult who was a healthcare worker with PCR-confirmed SARS-CoV-2 infection or an uninfected control (not recorded which).

The V and J genes are TRBV28 and TRBJ1-5; unclear D gene. CDR1 MDHEN and CDR2 SYDVKM come from the germline V gene. The V gene lost 4 bases and the J gene lost 5 bases, with 0 bases spanning the gap. The CDR3 contains 10 residues. The CDR3 sequence is CASSYQPQHF. The DNA of the CDR3 is TGTGCCAGCAGTTATCAGCCCCAGCATTTT.

V is TRBV29-1 and J is TRBJ2-5; 13 nucleotides agree with TRBD2. The ends lost 4 bases at V and 3 bases at J; junction bases unmatched: 5. CDR1 is SQVTM, CDR2 ANQGSEA, per germline. This CDR3 has 15 amino acids. CDR3 in amino acids: CSVGTSGSSEETQYF. CDR3 DNA: TGCAGCGTTGGGACTAGCGGGAGCAGCGAAGAGACCCAGTACTTC.

Within the sample, this clonotype is medium-sized. The chain links TRBV12-3 or TRBV12-4 to TRBJ1-5; no firm D call. Trimming took off 2 bases at V and 1 base at J, with 6 bases between the two ends. The CDR3 length is 14 residues. CDR3 nucleotide sequence: TGTGCCAGCAGTTTAAGCCAGAGCAATCAGCCCCAGCATTTT. This gives the protein CASSLSQSNQPQHF.

The chain employs TRBV7-2 and TRBJ2-6, with a weak D call TRBD2 (7 bases). V was pared by 5 bases and J by 2 bases, with 19 bases between. The V gene's germline CDR1 is SGHTA and CDR2 FQGNSA. This CDR3 has 18 amino acids. CDR3 DNA: TGTGCCAGCAGCGATGACGGGGGGCCCGTCACTGGGGCCAACGTCCTGACTTTC. Encoded protein: CASSDDGGPVTGANVLTF. The full variable domain, with the rest looked up from reference TRBV7-2 and TRBJ2-6, is GAGVSQSPSNKVTEKGKDVELRCDPISGHTALYWYRQSLGQGLEFLIYFQGNSAPDKSGLPSDRFSAERTGGSVSTLTIQRTQQEDSAVYLCASSDDGGPVTGANVLTFGAGSRLTVL.

This clonotype turned up a few times. The chain recombines TRBV7-2 with TRBJ1-2; TRBD1 aligns across 9 bases. The CDR3 covers 14 residues. CDR1 is SGHTA, CDR2 FQGNSA, per germline. Trimming took 7 bases from V and 9 from J; bases not matched to a gene: 12. The CDR3 sequence: CASTLGTGGSSYTF. DNA for the CDR3: TGTGCCAGCACCCTAGGTACAGGGGGCTCGAGCTACACCTTC.

This clonotype was recorded at least ten times. The rearrangement links TRBV2 to TRBJ2-6, with D unclear. This CDR3 region has 13 residues. The germline CDR1 and CDR2 sequences are SNHLY and FYNNEI. The V and J ends lost 10 bases and 0 bases respectively, with 7 bases between them. Here the CDR3 DNA reads TGTGCCATTCGGAGCTCTGGGGCCAACGTCCTGACTTTC. Its translation is CAIRSSGANVLTF.

This clonotype was seen only a few times. The V call is TRBV10-3, the J call TRBJ2-7, with a possible D match to TRBD2 (5 bases). Germline-derived CDR1 and CDR2 are ENHRY and SYGVKD. The CDR3 runs to 14 residues. The ends were cut back, 2 bases at V and 2 bases at J, with 10 bases in the middle. The CDR3 loop is CAISEGVATYEQYF. Written as DNA, the CDR3 is TGTGCCATCAGTGAGGGGGTAGCGACCTACGAGCAGTACTTC.

This clonotype was seen ten or more times. The chain combines TRBV10-3 with TRBJ2-5, with TRBD2 matching 9 bases. The CDR3 runs to 17 residues. The germline gives CDR1 ENHRY, CDR2 SYGVKD. V dropped 3 bases and J dropped 4; count of bases not matched to a gene: 12. CDR3: CAISDVHSGSTGETQYF. CDR3 DNA sequence: TGTGCCATCAGTGACGTTCATAGCGGGAGTACAGGAGAGACCCAGTACTTC.

This clonotype is medium-sized by share. V gene TRBV29-1 combines with J gene TRBJ2-7; 11 nucleotides match TRBD1. CDR3 length: 14 amino acids. The V gene end was trimmed by 4 bases and the J gene end by 2 bases; junction bases not matched to a gene: 4. From germline, CDR1 is SQVTM and CDR2 ANQGSEA. CDR3 sequence (DNA): TGCAGCGTTGCGGGACAGGGGGTAACCTACGAGCAGTACTTC. This sequence encodes CSVAGQGVTYEQYF.

This clonotype was counted ten times or more. The chain uses TRBV6-5 and TRBJ2-7, with a possible D match to TRBD1 (6 bases). The V end lost 6 bases, the J end lost 4 bases, and 13 bases lay between the germline ends. The CDR3 has 13 residues. Germline lookup yields CDR1 MNHEY and CDR2 SVGAGI. Written as DNA, the CDR3 is TGTGCCAGCAGATCAGGGGAAGGGTACGAGCAGTACTTC. It codes for CASRSGEGYEQYF.

This clonotype appeared once. The rearrangement joins TRBV6-2 or TRBV6-3 to TRBJ2-1; TRBD1 aligns across 9 bases. The J segment lost 9 bases and the V segment lost 1 base, leaving 10 bases of the junction unmatched. There are 16 residues in the CDR3. Germline CDR1 MNHEY, CDR2 SVGEGT. The CDR3 here is CASSYWDRAEYGEQFF. In DNA, the CDR3 is TGTGCCAGCAGTTACTGGGACAGGGCGGAGTACGGTGAGCAGTTCTTC.

This chain joins TRBV6-4 and TRBJ2-1, with 11 nucleotides matching TRBD2. CDR1 and CDR2 from the germline V gene are MRHNA and SNTAGT. CDR3 size: 18 residues. With V trimmed by 4 bases and J by 5 bases, 13 bases remained unmatched. For the CDR3, the DNA is TGTGCCAGCAGTGCGGGCCTAGCGGGAGGCCCGTTGCACAATGAGCAGTTCTTC. It translates to CASSAGLAGGPLHNEQFF.

In its sample, this clonotype was seen many times. The chain uses TRBV7-9 and TRBJ2-1; TRBD1 agrees at 7 bases. The ends lost 1 base at V and 4 bases at J; junction bases unmatched: 4. The CDR3 is 15 amino acids. From germline, CDR1 is SEHNR and CDR2 FQNEAQ (reference sequence). The CDR3 nucleotides read TGTGCCAGCAGCTTAGTTCCAGGGGGTTACAATGAGCAGTTCTTC. The encoded protein is CASSLVPGGYNEQFF.

This clonotype was seen a few times. This chain joins TRBV28 and TRBJ1-5; 10 bases agree with TRBD1. The CDR3 length is 15 residues. The germline CDR1 and CDR2 sequences are MDHEN and SYDVKM. Germline trimming cut 5 bases from V and 8 bases from J; bases unmatched to any gene: 9. CDR3 in DNA: TGTGCCAGCAGTCACGGGACAGGGGACGGAGAGCCCCAGCATTTT. Encoded protein: CASSHGTGDGEPQHF.

This clonotype was counted only a few times. V gene TRBV19 combines with J gene TRBJ2-3, with 8 positions matching TRBD2. Germline-derived CDR1 and CDR2 are LNHDA and SQIVND (reference sequence). With 5 bases clipped from V and 5 bases from J, the junction kept 9 bases outside the gene matches. This CDR3 spans 15 amino acids. CDR3 in amino acids: CASSVKREWIDTQYF. CDR3 nucleotides: TGTGCCAGTAGTGTCAAGCGGGAGTGGATAGATACGCAGTATTTT.